This entry is about one TCR beta chain. Antigen specificity is unknown. The sample is drawn from a study of T cell repertoires in cytomegalovirus infection. Study information: An indication of both CMV infection and matching HLA type came from public TCR beta signatures.

Germline CDR1 LNHDA, CDR2 SQIVND (reference sequence). Unmatched junction bases numbered 10, after V lost 1 base and J lost 5 bases. The CDR3 consists of 16 residues. Study observations and caveats: People with CMV and the relevant HLA were identified by cumulative public TCR beta family frequency.

TCRdb analysed the reads with MiXCR anew, one entry per CDR3 protein. This sample yields nearly 650,000 distinct CDR3 sequences, of which approximately 24% are seen a single time; around 8% belongs to the top ten. The clonotype comes from a human donor in good health (CMV status not recorded). Some clones in this sample may be carry-over from other donors' samples. The sequencing input was CD8+ T cells from PBMCs. The chain carries TRBV19 and TRBJ1-1; 7 nucleotides align to TRBD1. CDR3 sequence (DNA): TGTGCCAGTAGTATAGTGGGCTCGAGGGGGCGGACTGAAGCTTTCTTT. It is translated as CASSIVGSRGRTEAFF.